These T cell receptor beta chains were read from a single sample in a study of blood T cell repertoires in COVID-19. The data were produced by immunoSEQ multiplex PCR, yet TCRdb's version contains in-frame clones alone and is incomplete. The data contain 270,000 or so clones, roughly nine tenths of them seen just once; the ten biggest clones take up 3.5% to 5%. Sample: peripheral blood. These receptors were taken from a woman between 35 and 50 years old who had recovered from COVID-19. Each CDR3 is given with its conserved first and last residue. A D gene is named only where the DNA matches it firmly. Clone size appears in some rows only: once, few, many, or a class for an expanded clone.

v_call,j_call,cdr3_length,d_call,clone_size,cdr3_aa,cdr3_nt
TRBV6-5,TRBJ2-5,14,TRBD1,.,CASSHRTGQETQYF,TGTGCCAGCAGTCATCGGACAGGCCAAGAGACCCAGTACTTC
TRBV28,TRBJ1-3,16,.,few,CASSFLGQRSGNTIYF,TGTGCCAGCAGTTTCTTAGGACAGCGCTCTGGAAACACCATATATTTT
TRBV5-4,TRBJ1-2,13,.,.,CASSLRGGYGYTF,TGTGCCAGCAGCCTGCGTGGGGGGTATGGCTACACCTTC
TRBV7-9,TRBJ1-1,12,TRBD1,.,CASSFGQGKAFF,TGTGCCAGCAGCTTCGGACAGGGCAAAGCTTTCTTT
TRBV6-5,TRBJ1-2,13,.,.,CASSRGVNYGYTF,TGTGCCAGCAGCCGGGGAGTTAACTATGGCTACACCTTC
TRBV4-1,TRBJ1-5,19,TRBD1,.,CASSQETGTGGRLYQPQHF,TGCGCCAGCAGCCAGGAGACCGGGACAGGGGGCCGATTGTATCAGCCCCAGCATTTT
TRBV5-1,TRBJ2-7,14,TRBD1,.,CASRPGTESYEQYF,TGCGCCAGCAGGCCCGGGACAGAAAGCTACGAGCAGTACTTC
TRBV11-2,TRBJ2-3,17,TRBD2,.,CASSLGMKRERTDTQYF,TGTGCCAGCAGCTTAGGGATGAAGCGGGAGAGAACAGATACGCAGTATTTT
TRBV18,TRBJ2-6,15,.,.,CASSPGGTGANVLTF,TGTGCCAGCTCACCGGGCGGGACTGGGGCCAACGTCCTGACTTTC
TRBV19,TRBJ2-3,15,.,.,CASSILDSNTDTQYF,TGTGCCAGTAGTATCCTCGACTCAAACACAGATACGCAGTATTTT
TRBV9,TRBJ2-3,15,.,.,CASSVVSDPPDTQYF,TGTGCCAGCAGCGTAGTTAGCGATCCCCCAGATACGCAGTATTTT